Below, one T cell receptor beta chain is given with its context. These data come from a study of T cell responses to AZD1222 COVID-19 vaccine. The wider study: Both about-4-week and about-12-week second-dose recipients were combined.

From germline, CDR1 is SGHAT and CDR2 FQNNGV. V lost 4 bases, J lost 2 bases, and 11 bases stayed unmatched. The CDR3 runs to 17 residues. The protocol was immunoSEQ multiplex PCR, while the TCRdb copy is restricted to in-frame clones and leaves out a portion. Among around 100,000 clones listed, less than 90% were seen once. The source material was peripheral blood, sampled on day 0 of AZD1222 vaccination. The V gene is TRBV11-2, the J gene TRBJ1-2, with 9 positions matching TRBD1. The origin of this receptor is an adult in good health. The DNA of the CDR3 is TGTGCCAGCAGCTCACGCGCGGGACAGGGAGTCAACTATGGCTACACCTTC. Translated, it gives CASSSRAGQGVNYGYTF.